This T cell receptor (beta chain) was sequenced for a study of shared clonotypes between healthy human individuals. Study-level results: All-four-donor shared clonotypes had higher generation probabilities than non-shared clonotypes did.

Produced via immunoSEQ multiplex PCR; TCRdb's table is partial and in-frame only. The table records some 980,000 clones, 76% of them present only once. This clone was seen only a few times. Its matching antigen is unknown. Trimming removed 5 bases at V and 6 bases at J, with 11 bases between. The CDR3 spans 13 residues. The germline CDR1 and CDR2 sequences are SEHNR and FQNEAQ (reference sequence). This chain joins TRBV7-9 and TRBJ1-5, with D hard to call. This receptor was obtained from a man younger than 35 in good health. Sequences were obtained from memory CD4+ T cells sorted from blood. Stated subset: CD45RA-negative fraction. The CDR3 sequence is CASSPSGSQPQHF. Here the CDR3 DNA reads TGTGCCAGCAGCCCAAGCGGTAGTCAGCCCCAGCATTTT.